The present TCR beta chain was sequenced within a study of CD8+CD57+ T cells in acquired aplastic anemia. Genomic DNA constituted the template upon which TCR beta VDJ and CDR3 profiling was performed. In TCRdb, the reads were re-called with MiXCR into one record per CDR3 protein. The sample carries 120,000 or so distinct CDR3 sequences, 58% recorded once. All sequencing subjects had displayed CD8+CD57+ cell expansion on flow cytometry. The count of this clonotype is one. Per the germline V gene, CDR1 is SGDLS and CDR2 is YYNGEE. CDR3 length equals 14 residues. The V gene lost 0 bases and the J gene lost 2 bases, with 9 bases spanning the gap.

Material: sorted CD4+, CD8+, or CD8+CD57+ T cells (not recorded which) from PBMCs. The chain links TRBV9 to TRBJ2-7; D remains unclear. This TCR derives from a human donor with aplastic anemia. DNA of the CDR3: TGTGCCAGCAGCGTAGGTTACCAGACCTACGAGCAGTACTTC. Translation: CASSVGYQTYEQYF.